A selection of T cell receptor beta chains follows, all from one sample in a study of T cell responses to AZD1222 COVID-19 vaccine. Only in-frame clones appear in the TCRdb table, and some are missing; sequencing was by immunoSEQ multiplex PCR. This sample has 160,000 or so clones; approximately 89% occur once, and the top ten carry 4% to 5.5%. This specimen consisted of peripheral blood, obtained on day 0 of AZD1222 vaccination. All receptors come from an adult in good health. Both conserved end residues are part of each CDR3. Fields, in order: D gene, clone size, J gene, V gene, CDR3 DNA, CDR3 protein. The D gene is left open where the match is weak. Not all rows give a size; the values are once, few, many and, for expanded clones, a class.

D: .
size: .
J: TRBJ2-7
V: TRBV7-3
DNA: TGTGCCAGCAGCTTATCCGCCGGAACCTACGAGCAGTACTTC
CDR3: CASSLSAGTYEQYF

D: .
size: .
J: TRBJ2-2
V: TRBV5-1
DNA: TGCGCCAGCAGCTTGTATTCCCGGGCAGTGAACACCGGGGAGCTGTTTTTT
CDR3: CASSLYSRAVNTGELFF

D: .
size: .
J: TRBJ2-1
V: TRBV11-3
DNA: TGTGCCAGCAGCTGGAGCTCCTACAATGAGCAGTTCTTC
CDR3: CASSWSSYNEQFF

D: .
size: .
J: TRBJ2-1
V: TRBV18
DNA: TGTGCCAGCTCACCTTCTAGCTCCATTCTCTCCTACAATGAGCAGTTCTTC
CDR3: CASSPSSSILSYNEQFF

D: .
size: .
J: TRBJ1-1
V: TRBV29-1
DNA: TGCAGCGTTGTCCCGGGTGGGATGAACACTGAAGCTTTCTTT
CDR3: CSVVPGGMNTEAFF

D: .
size: .
J: TRBJ2-7
V: TRBV10-3
DNA: TGTGCCATCAGTGAGTCGAACCTCGGCGGCTACGAGCAGTACTTC
CDR3: CAISESNLGGYEQYF

D: TRBD1
size: .
J: TRBJ2-7
V: TRBV7-2
DNA: TGTGCCAGCAGCTCCGGGACAGGGCGGTCCGAGCAGTACTTC
CDR3: CASSSGTGRSEQYF

D: .
size: .
J: TRBJ1-5
V: TRBV19
DNA: TGTGCCAGTAGTATTCTGGGAAAGAATCAGCCCCAGCATTTT
CDR3: CASSILGKNQPQHF

D: .
size: .
J: TRBJ1-4
V: TRBV7-2
DNA: TGTGCCAGCAGCTTTGGGGGCGCGGGTGAAAAACTGTTTTTT
CDR3: CASSFGGAGEKLFF

D: .
size: .
J: TRBJ1-5
V: TRBV28
DNA: TGTGCCAGCAGTTACGGGGGGGGAGGGAGTCAGCCCCAGCATTTT
CDR3: CASSYGGGGSQPQHF

D: TRBD1
size: .
J: TRBJ2-1
V: TRBV27
DNA: TGTGCCAGCGGAAGGGACAGGGCGCTCTACAATGAGCAGTTCTTC
CDR3: CASGRDRALYNEQFF

D: TRBD2
size: .
J: TRBJ2-7
V: TRBV18
DNA: TGTGCCAGCTCACTGGGACTAGCGGGGAACTCCTACGAGCAGTACTTC
CDR3: CASSLGLAGNSYEQYF

D: TRBD2
size: .
J: TRBJ2-7
V: TRBV28
DNA: TGTGCCAGCAGCCGCGGACTAGTCTACGAGCAGTACTTC
CDR3: CASSRGLVYEQYF

D: TRBD2
size: .
J: TRBJ2-1
V: TRBV11-2
DNA: TGTGCCAGCAGCTTCGACAGTAGCGGGAGGGAGTTCTTC
CDR3: CASSFDSSGREFF

D: .
size: once
J: TRBJ2-1
V: TRBV5-1
DNA: TGCGCCAGCAGCTTGGTAGTCAGCCTTTACAATGAGCAGTTCTTC
CDR3: CASSLVVSLYNEQFF

D: TRBD1
size: .
J: TRBJ1-1
V: TRBV28
DNA: TGTGCCAGCAGTCTTAGACAGGGGGAAGCTTTCTTT
CDR3: CASSLRQGEAFF

D: .
size: .
J: TRBJ2-7
V: TRBV28
DNA: TGTGCCAGCACTATACCAGGAGACGAGCAGTACTTC
CDR3: CASTIPGDEQYF

D: .
size: .
J: TRBJ1-5
V: TRBV2
DNA: TGTGCCAGCAGTGGAGATTCTCGGGGCAATCAGCCCCAGCATTTT
CDR3: CASSGDSRGNQPQHF